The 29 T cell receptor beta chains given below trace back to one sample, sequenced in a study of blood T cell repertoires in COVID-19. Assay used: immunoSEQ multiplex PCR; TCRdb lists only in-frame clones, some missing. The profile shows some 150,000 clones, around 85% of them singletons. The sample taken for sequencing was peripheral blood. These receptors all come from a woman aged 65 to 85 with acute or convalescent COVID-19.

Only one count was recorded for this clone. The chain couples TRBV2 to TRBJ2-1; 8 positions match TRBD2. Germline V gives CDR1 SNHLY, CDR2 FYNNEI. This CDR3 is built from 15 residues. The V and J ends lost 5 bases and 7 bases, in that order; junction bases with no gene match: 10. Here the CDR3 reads CASSPTSGVRNEQFF. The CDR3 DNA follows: TGTGCCAGCAGTCCTACTAGCGGCGTTAGGAATGAGCAGTTCTTC. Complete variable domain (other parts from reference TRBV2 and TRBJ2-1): EPEVTQTPSHQVTQMGQEVILRCVPISNHLYFYWYRQILGQKVEFLVSFYNNEISEKSEIFDDQFSVERPDGSNFTLKIRSTKLEDSAMYFCASSPTSGVRNEQFFGPGTRLTVL.

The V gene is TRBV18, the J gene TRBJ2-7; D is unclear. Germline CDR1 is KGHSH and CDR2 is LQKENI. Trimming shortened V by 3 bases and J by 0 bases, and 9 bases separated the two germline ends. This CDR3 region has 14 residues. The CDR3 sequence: CASSPPTTSYEQYF. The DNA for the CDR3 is TGTGCCAGCTCACCCCCGACAACCTCCTACGAGCAGTACTTC.

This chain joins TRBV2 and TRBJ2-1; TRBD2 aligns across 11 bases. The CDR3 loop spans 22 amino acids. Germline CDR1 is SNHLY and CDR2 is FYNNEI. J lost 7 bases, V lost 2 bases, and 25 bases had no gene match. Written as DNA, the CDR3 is TGTGCCAGCAGTGAATATCGTTCGGGCGGCCTCGGATTAGCGGGGGGGCAGAATGAGCAGTTCTTC. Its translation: CASSEYRSGGLGLAGGQNEQFF.

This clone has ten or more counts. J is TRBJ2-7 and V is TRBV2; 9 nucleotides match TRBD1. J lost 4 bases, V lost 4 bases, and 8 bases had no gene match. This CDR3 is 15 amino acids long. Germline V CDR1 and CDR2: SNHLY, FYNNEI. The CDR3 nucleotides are TGTGCCAGCAGTGGACCGGGACAGGGTCGGTACGAGCAGTACTTC. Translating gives CASSGPGQGRYEQYF.

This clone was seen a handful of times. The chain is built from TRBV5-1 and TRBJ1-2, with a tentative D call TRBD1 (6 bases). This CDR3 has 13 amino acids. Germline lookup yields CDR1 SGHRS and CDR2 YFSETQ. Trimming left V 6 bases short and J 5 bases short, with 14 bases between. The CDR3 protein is CASTAQGEYGYTF. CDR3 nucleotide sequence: TGCGCCAGCACCGCACAGGGAGAGTATGGCTACACCTTC. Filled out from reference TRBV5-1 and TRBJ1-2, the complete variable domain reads KAGVTQTPRYLIKTRGQQVTLSCSPISGHRSVSWYQQTPGQGLQFLFEYFSETQRNKGNFPGRFSGRQFSNSRSEMNVSTLELGDSALYLCASTAQGEYGYTFGSGTRLTVV.

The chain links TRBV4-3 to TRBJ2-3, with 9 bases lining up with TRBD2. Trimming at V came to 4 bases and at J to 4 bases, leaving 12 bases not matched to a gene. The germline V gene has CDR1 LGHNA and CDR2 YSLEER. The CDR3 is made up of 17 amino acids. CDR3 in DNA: TGCGCCAGCAGCCCTTACCGAGGCGGGGGGGAATCAGATACGCAGTATTTT. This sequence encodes CASSPYRGGGESDTQYF.

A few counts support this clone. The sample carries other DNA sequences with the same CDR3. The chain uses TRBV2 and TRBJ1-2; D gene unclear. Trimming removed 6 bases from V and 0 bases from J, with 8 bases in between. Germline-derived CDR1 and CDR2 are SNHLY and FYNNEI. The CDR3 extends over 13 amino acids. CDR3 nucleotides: TGTGCCAGCAGCCGGGAGACTAACTATGGCTACACCTTC. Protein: CASSRETNYGYTF.

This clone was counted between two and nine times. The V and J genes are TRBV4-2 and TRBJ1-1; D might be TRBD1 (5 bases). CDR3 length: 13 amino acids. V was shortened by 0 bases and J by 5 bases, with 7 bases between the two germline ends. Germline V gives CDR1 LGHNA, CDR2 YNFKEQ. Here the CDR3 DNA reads TGTGCCAGCAGCCAAGACGGGGGAACTGAAGCTTTCTTT. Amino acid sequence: CASSQDGGTEAFF.

The CDR3 nucleotides read TGTGCCAGCAGGAGGGACTACTCCTATAATTCACCCCTCCACTTT. Protein product: CASRRDYSYNSPLHF. V and J are TRBV6-4 and TRBJ1-6, with D tentatively TRBD1 (5 bases). Germline loops: CDR1 MRHNA, CDR2 SNTAGT. The V end was cut by 6 bases, the J end by 0 bases, with 9 bases between. The CDR3 covers 15 residues.

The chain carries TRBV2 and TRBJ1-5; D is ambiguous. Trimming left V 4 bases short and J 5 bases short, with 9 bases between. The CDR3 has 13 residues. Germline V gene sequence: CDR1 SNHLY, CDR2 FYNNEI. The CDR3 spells CASSGGDYQPQHF. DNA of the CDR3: TGTGCCAGCAGTGGCGGAGATTATCAGCCCCAGCATTTT.

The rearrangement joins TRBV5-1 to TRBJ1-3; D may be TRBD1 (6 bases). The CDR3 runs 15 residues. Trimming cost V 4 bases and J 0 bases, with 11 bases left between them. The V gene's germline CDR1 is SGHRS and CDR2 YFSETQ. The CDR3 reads CASSPGQLSGNTIYF. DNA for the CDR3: TGCGCCAGCAGCCCCGGACAGCTCTCTGGAAACACCATATATTTT.

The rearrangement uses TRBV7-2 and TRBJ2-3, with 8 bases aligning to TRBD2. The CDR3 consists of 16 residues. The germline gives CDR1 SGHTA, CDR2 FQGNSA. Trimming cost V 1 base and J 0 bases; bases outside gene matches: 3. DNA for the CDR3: TGTGCCAGCAGCTTAGTTAGCGGGGTAAGCACAGATACGCAGTATTTT. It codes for CASSLVSGVSTDTQYF.

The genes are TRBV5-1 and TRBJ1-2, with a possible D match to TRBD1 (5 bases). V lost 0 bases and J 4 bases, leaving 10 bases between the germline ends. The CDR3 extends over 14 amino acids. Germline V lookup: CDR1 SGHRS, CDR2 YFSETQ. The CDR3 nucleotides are TGCGCCAGCAGCTTGGCCGGGGGGTCCTATGGCTACACCTTC. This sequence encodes CASSLAGGSYGYTF.

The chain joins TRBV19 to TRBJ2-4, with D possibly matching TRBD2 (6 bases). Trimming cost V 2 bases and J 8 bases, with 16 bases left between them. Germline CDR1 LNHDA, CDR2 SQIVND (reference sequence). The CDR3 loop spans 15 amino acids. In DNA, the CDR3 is TGTGCCAGTAGTATAAGTCGGGGGATGGTGGACATTCAGTACTTC. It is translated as CASSISRGMVDIQYF.

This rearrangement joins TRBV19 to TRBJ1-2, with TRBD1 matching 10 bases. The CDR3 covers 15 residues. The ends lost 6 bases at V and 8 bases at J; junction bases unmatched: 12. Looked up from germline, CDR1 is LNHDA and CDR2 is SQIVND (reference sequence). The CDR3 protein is CASSTPGQGPFGYTF. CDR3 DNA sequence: TGTGCCAGTAGCACACCGGGACAGGGGCCTTTCGGCTACACCTTC.

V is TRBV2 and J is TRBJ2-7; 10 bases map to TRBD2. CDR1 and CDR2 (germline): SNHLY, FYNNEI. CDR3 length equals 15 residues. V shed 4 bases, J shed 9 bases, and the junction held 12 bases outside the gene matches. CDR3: CASSVSGTSVKRQYF. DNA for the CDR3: TGTGCCAGCAGTGTCTCCGGGACTAGCGTGAAACGGCAGTACTTC.

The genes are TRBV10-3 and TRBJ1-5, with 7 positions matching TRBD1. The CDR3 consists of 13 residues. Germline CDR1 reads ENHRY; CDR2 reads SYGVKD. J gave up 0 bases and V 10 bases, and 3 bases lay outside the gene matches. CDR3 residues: CATRDSSNQPQHF. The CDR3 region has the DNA TGTGCCACGAGGGACAGTAGCAATCAGCCCCAGCATTTT.

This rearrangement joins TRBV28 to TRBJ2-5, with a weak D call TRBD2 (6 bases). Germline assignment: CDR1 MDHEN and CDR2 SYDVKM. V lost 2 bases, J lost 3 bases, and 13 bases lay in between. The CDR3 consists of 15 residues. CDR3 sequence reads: CASSLTGDWEETQYF. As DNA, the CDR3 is TGTGCCAGCAGTTTAACGGGGGACTGGGAAGAGACCCAGTACTTC.

The CDR3 protein is CASSHSGGDYNEQFF. Written as DNA, the CDR3 is TGTGCCAGCAGCCATAGCGGGGGGGACTACAATGAGCAGTTCTTC. The rearrangement links TRBV9 to TRBJ2-1; TRBD2 agrees at 11 bases. This CDR3 contains 15 residues. Losses at the gene ends were 4 bases for V and 3 bases for J; bases not matched to a gene: 3. Germline CDR1 is SGDLS and CDR2 is YYNGEE.

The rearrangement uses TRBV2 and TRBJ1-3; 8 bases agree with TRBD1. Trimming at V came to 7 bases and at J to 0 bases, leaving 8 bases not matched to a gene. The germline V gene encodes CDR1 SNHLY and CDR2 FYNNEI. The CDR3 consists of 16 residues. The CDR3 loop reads CASNTITGGSGNTIYF. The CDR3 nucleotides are TGTGCCAGCAACACTATAACAGGGGGCTCTGGAAACACCATATATTTT.

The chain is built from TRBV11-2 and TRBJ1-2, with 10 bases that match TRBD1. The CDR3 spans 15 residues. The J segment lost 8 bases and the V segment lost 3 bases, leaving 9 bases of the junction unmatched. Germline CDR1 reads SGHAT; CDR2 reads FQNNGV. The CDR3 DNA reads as TGTGCCAGCAGCTTCCGGGACAGGGGCCTGGGAGGCTACACCTTC. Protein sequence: CASSFRDRGLGGYTF.

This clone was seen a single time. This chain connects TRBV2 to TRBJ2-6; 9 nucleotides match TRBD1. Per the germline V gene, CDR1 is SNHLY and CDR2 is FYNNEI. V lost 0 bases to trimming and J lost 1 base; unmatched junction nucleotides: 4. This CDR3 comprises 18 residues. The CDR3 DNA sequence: TGTGCCAGCAGTGAAGCGGAGGGACAGGGATCTGGGGCCAACGTCCTGACTTTC. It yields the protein CASSEAEGQGSGANVLTF.

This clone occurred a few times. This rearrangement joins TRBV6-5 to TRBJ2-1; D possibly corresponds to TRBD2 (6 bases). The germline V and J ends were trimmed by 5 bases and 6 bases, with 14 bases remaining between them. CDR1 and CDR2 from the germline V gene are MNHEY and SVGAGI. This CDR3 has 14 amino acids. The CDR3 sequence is CASSIRLGGNEQFF. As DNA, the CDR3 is TGTGCCAGCAGTATTCGACTAGGCGGCAATGAGCAGTTCTTC.

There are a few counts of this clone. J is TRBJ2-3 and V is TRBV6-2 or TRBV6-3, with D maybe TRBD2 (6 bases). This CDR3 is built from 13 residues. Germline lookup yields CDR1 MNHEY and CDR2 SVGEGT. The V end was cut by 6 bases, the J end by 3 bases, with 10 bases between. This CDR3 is CASSLAETDTQYF. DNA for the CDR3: TGTGCCAGCAGCTTAGCGGAAACAGATACGCAGTATTTT.

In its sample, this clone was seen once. CDR3 in amino acids: CASTPQFNQPQHF. The CDR3 DNA reads as TGTGCCAGCACCCCCCAGTTCAATCAGCCCCAGCATTTT. The chain uses TRBV6-2 or TRBV6-3 and TRBJ1-5; no clear D gene. Germline CDR1 MNHEY, CDR2 SVGEGT. CDR3 length: 13 residues. Trimming took off 7 bases at V and 3 bases at J, with 10 bases between the two ends.

The CDR3 loop is CASSSGTRHTALHF. As DNA, the CDR3 is TGTGCCAGCAGTTCCGGGACAAGGCATACTGCCCTCCACTTT. This chain links TRBV27 with TRBJ1-6, with D possibly TRBD1 on 6 matching bases. Germline CDR1 reads MNHEY; CDR2 reads SMNVEV (reference sequence). The length of the CDR3 is 14 residues. V lost 4 bases and J lost 14, with 18 bases in between.

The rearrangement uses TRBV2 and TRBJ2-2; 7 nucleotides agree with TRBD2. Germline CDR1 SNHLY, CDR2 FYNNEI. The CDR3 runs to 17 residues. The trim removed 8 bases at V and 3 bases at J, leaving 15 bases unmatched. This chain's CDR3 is CASQLEGRGIHTGELFF. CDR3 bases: TGTGCCAGCCAGCTTGAGGGGCGGGGGATACACACCGGGGAGCTGTTTTTT.

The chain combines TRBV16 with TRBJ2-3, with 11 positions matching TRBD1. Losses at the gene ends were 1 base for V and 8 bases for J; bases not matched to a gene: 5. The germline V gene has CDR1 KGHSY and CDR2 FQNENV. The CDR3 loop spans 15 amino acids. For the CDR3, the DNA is TGTGCCAGCAGCCAATTTGGACAGGGGGCTGGTACGCAGTATTTT. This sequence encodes CASSQFGQGAGTQYF.

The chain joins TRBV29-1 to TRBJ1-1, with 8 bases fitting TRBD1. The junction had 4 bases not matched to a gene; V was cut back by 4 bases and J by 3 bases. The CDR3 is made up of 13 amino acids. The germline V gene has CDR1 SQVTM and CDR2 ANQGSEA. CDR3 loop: CSVVSGGYTEAFF. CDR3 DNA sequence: TGCAGCGTTGTATCAGGGGGCTACACTGAAGCTTTCTTT.